What follows are 29 T cell receptor beta chains derived from one specimen sequenced in a study of blood T cell repertoires in COVID-19. Using immunoSEQ multiplex PCR, the repertoire was profiled, and TCRdb retains in-frame clones only, with some absent. The sample consists of some 250,000 clones, approximately 86% of them appearing once. The specimen was peripheral blood. The receptors stem from a woman aged 25 to 39 who had recovered from COVID-19.

The chain employs TRBV5-6 and TRBJ2-3; tentative D call: TRBD1 (6 bases). Germline V gives CDR1 SGHDT, CDR2 YYEEEE. The CDR3 runs 15 residues. Trimming shortened V by 4 bases and J by 0 bases, and 12 bases separated the two germline ends. The CDR3 DNA is TGTGCCAGCAGCGTCCAGGGGATTAGCACAGATACGCAGTATTTT. Protein product: CASSVQGISTDTQYF.

The V and J genes are TRBV30 and TRBJ1-3; D unresolved. CDR3 length: 13 residues. Germline-derived CDR1 and CDR2 are GTSNPN and SVGIG (reference sequence). The V end was cut by 1 base, the J end by 3 bases, with 7 bases between. CDR3 amino acids: CAWSASSGNTIYF. Written as DNA, the CDR3 is TGTGCCTGGAGTGCCTCCAGTGGAAACACCATATATTTT.

This chain links TRBV7-3 with TRBJ2-5, with 11 bases that match TRBD2. Germline-derived CDR1 and CDR2 are SGHTA and FQGTGA. The CDR3 loop spans 16 amino acids. Germline trimming cut 2 bases from V and 2 bases from J; bases unmatched to any gene: 4. In nucleotides, the CDR3 is TGTGCCAGCAGCTTATCGGCTAGCGGGGGGCAAGAGACCCAGTACTTC. Its protein is CASSLSASGGQETQYF. Full variable domain (missing parts from reference TRBV7-3 and TRBJ2-5): GAGVSQTPSNKVTEKGKYVELRCDPISGHTALYWYRQSLGQGPEFLIYFQGTGAADDSGLPNDRFFAVRPEGSVSTLKIQRTERGDSAVYLCASSLSASGGQETQYFGPGTRLLVL.

This clone was counted only a few times. The rearrangement joins TRBV11-1 to TRBJ2-7; D not resolved. This CDR3 has 16 amino acids. CDR1 is SGHAT, CDR2 FQDESV, per germline (reference sequence). V gave up 5 bases and J gave up 0 bases, with 17 bases separating them. CDR3 sequence (DNA): TGTGCCAGCAGCCTGAGCTGGCGCGCTAGCTCCTACGAGCAGTACTTC. Protein: CASSLSWRASSYEQYF.

The V gene is TRBV7-2, the J gene TRBJ2-3; TRBD2 aligns across 8 bases. Germline V gene sequence: CDR1 SGHTA, CDR2 FQGNSA. The J segment lost 6 bases and the V segment lost 1 base, leaving 9 bases of the junction unmatched. The CDR3 runs 16 residues. The DNA for the CDR3 is TGTGCCAGCAGCTTAGAACTAGTTAGCGGGGAGGATACGCAGTATTTT. Amino acid sequence: CASSLELVSGEDTQYF.

V usage is TRBV28 and J usage is TRBJ1-2; D is uncertain. The CDR3 length is 13 residues. The germline CDR1 and CDR2 sequences are MDHEN and SYDVKM. V was cut by 2 bases and J by 4 bases, with 8 bases left in between. This chain's CDR3 is CASSLEQLYGYTF. The CDR3 nucleotides are TGTGCCAGCAGTTTAGAACAGCTCTATGGCTACACCTTC.

The V gene is TRBV2, the J gene TRBJ1-5; the match to TRBD1 covers 7 bases. V shed 3 bases and J 5 bases; nucleotides not matched to a gene: 4. From germline, CDR1 is SNHLY and CDR2 FYNNEI. This CDR3 region has 14 residues. CDR3 bases: TGTGCCAGCAGTGAGAGAGGGGGCGATCAGCCCCAGCATTTT. Translation: CASSERGGDQPQHF.

This clone was found a few times. This chain links TRBV7-9 with TRBJ2-2, with 12 positions matching TRBD2. The germline CDR1 and CDR2 sequences are SEHNR and FQNEAQ (reference sequence). The J segment lost 5 bases and the V segment lost 7 bases, leaving 8 bases of the junction unmatched. CDR3 length: 16 residues. The CDR3 spells CASTISGTSGTGELFF. CDR3 DNA sequence: TGTGCCAGCACCATCTCCGGGACTAGCGGGACCGGGGAGCTGTTTTTT. The entire variable domain, with the rest obtained from reference TRBV7-9 and TRBJ2-2, is as follows: DTGVSQNPRHKITKRGQNVTFRCDPISEHNRLYWYRQTLGQGPEFLTYFQNEAQLEKSRLLSDRFSAERPKGSFSTLEIQRTEQGDSAMYLCASTISGTSGTGELFFGEGSRLTVL.

The chain couples TRBV6-1 to TRBJ2-7; D possibly corresponds to TRBD2 (5 bases). V was trimmed by 0 bases and J by 0 bases, leaving 21 bases between them. The germline CDR1 and CDR2 sequences are MNHNS and SASEGT. The CDR3 is 19 residues long. The CDR3 bases are TGTGCCAGCAGTGAAGCGGATGATTCGGCTAGCCCGAGCTCCTACGAGCAGTACTTC. Translated, it gives CASSEADDSASPSSYEQYF.

The rearrangement joins TRBV5-4 to TRBJ2-5; TRBD1 agrees at 10 bases. Germline-derived CDR1 and CDR2 are SGHNT and YYREEE (reference sequence). This CDR3 spans 19 amino acids. The J segment lost 5 bases and the V segment lost 3 bases, leaving 19 bases of the junction unmatched. CDR3 coding DNA: TGTGCCAGCAGCTCTCCTGCGCCCGTCCTGGGACAGGGGTGGGAGACCCAGTACTTC. This sequence encodes CASSSPAPVLGQGWETQYF.

This clone was counted once. The rearrangement uses TRBV18 and TRBJ1-1; D perhaps matches TRBD1 (5 bases). The V and J ends lost 1 base and 4 bases respectively, with 10 bases between them. The CDR3 runs to 14 residues. Germline V gene data show CDR1 as KGHSH and CDR2 as LQKENI. Here the CDR3 reads CASSPLGGGTEAFF. Written as DNA, the CDR3 is TGTGCCAGCTCACCACTCGGGGGGGGCACTGAAGCTTTCTTT.

The V gene is TRBV27, the J gene TRBJ2-1, with 8 bases that match TRBD2. Germline V gene sequence: CDR1 MNHEY, CDR2 SMNVEV (reference sequence). The trim removed 4 bases at V and 7 bases at J, leaving 9 bases unmatched. CDR3 length: 15 residues. The CDR3 sequence: CASSSRGGPGNEQFF. DNA for the CDR3: TGTGCCAGCAGTTCCCGGGGGGGGCCGGGGAATGAGCAGTTCTTC.

This chain links TRBV4-1 with TRBJ2-7; 7 nucleotides match TRBD2. J lost 2 bases, V lost 3 bases, and 7 bases had no gene match. Germline lookup yields CDR1 MGHRA and CDR2 YSYEKL. CDR3 length: 15 amino acids. The CDR3 nucleotides read TGCGCCAGCAGCCACCCCAACGGACTAGCCTACGAGCAGTACTTC. Its protein product is CASSHPNGLAYEQYF.

The chain recombines TRBV21-1 with TRBJ2-3; the listed D gene, TRBD2, was not tested against the DNA. TRBV21-1 is shown as a pseudogene. CDR3 length: 18 amino acids. The CDR3 DNA sequence: TGTGCCAGCAGCAAAGGGGGCGGGGGGCCCCCCAGCACAGATACGCAGTATTTT. Its translation: CASSKGGGGPPSTDTQYF.

This clone has just a few counts. The chain links TRBV18 to TRBJ2-2, with 9 positions matching TRBD1. The CDR3 totals 17 residues. Trimming removed 1 base from V and 7 bases from J; junction bases left unmatched: 10. The germline CDR1 and CDR2 sequences are KGHSH and LQKENI. The CDR3: CASSPLPGQGFIGELFF. DNA of the CDR3: TGTGCCAGCTCACCACTACCCGGACAGGGGTTTATCGGGGAGCTGTTTTTT.

This clone was recorded only once. The V gene is TRBV14, the J gene TRBJ2-2; a possible D gene is TRBD1 (5 bases). Germline assignment: CDR1 SGHDN and CDR2 FVKESK. The V end lost 3 bases, the J end lost 1 base, and 9 bases lay between the germline ends. The CDR3 consists of 15 residues. The CDR3 is CASSHETENTGELFF. The CDR3 nucleotides read TGTGCCAGCAGCCACGAGACAGAGAACACCGGGGAGCTGTTTTTT.

The chain uses TRBV4-2 and TRBJ2-7, with 8 nucleotides matching TRBD2. Germline assignment: CDR1 LGHNA and CDR2 YNFKEQ. After removal of 5 bases from V and 3 bases from J, the junction contained 12 bases not matched to a gene. The CDR3 totals 16 residues. This CDR3 reads CASSAGGAGGHYEQYF. Here the CDR3 DNA reads TGTGCCAGCAGCGCGGGCGGGGCGGGGGGACACTACGAGCAGTACTTC.

The chain has TRBV5-6 and TRBJ2-3; no reliable D call. This CDR3 comprises 16 residues. V was clipped by 0 bases and J by 1 base, with 12 bases between them. The germline CDR1 and CDR2 sequences are SGHDT and YYEEEE. The CDR3 reads CASSLGSISGTDTQYF. In nucleotides, the CDR3 is TGTGCCAGCAGCTTGGGTAGCATATCGGGCACAGATACGCAGTATTTT.

V usage is TRBV5-1 and J usage is TRBJ2-2, with 9 bases fitting TRBD1. Trimming removed 1 base from V and 0 bases from J; junction bases left unmatched: 10. Germline V gives CDR1 SGHRS, CDR2 YFSETQ. The CDR3 contains 19 residues. For the CDR3, the DNA is TGCGCCAGCAGCTTGCTGCCGGGACAGGGCCCTTCGAACACCGGGGAGCTGTTTTTT. Residues: CASSLLPGQGPSNTGELFF.

V and J are TRBV27 and TRBJ2-7; D perhaps matches TRBD1 (5 bases). The CDR3 is made up of 14 amino acids. Germline CDR1 MNHEY, CDR2 SMNVEV (reference sequence). The V end was cut by 2 bases, the J end by 7 bases, with 15 bases between. For the CDR3, the DNA is TGTGCCAGCAGTTTAGAGGTCAGGGCGCATGAGCAGTACTTC. This codes for CASSLEVRAHEQYF.

This clone was seen just once. The chain is built from TRBV5-6 and TRBJ1-3, with unresolved D. The CDR3 is made up of 15 amino acids. Trimming left V 0 bases short and J 4 bases short, with 11 bases between. Germline V CDR1 and CDR2: SGHDT, YYEEEE. This CDR3 is CASSLGAALGNTIYF. The CDR3 bases are TGTGCCAGCAGCTTGGGGGCAGCCCTCGGAAACACCATATATTTT.

The J gene is TRBJ2-2, the V gene TRBV6-5; D is possibly TRBD2 (5 bases). CDR3 length: 14 amino acids. The germline gives CDR1 MNHEY, CDR2 SVGAGI. V was pared by 2 bases and J by 6 bases, with 10 bases between. The CDR3 sequence: CASSYGGLAGELFF. The CDR3 region has the DNA TGTGCCAGCAGTTACGGCGGGTTAGCCGGGGAGCTGTTTTTT.

V is TRBV5-4 and J is TRBJ2-7; the match to TRBD2 covers 10 bases. The CDR3 is 16 residues long. Germline loops: CDR1 SGHNT, CDR2 YYREEE (reference sequence). V was pared by 0 bases and J by 3 bases, with 6 bases of the junction left unmatched. The CDR3 DNA is TGTGCCAGCAGCTTGGCGGCGGCTAGCGGGGGCTACGAGCAGTACTTC. It codes for CASSLAAASGGYEQYF.

The table lists this clone with a count of one. V is TRBV5-5 and J is TRBJ2-7; TRBD2 might be the D (5 bases). Germline values: CDR1 SGHKS, CDR2 YYEKEE (reference sequence). CDR3 length equals 13 residues. Trimming took off 1 base at V and 3 bases at J, with 8 bases between the two ends. The CDR3 DNA reads as TGTGCCAGCAGCTTGACTAGAGTCTACGAGCAGTACTTC. Residues: CASSLTRVYEQYF.

The J gene is TRBJ1-1, the V gene TRBV6-4, with D perhaps matching TRBD1 (6 bases). The CDR3 contains 14 residues. Germline lookup yields CDR1 MRHNA and CDR2 SNTAGT. V lost 6 bases, J lost 0 bases, and 11 bases lay in between. CDR3 nucleotides: TGTGCCAGCAGCCCACAGGGATTGAACACTGAAGCTTTCTTT. Its protein product is CASSPQGLNTEAFF.

The chain has TRBV12-3 or TRBV12-4 and TRBJ2-5; maybe TRBD2 (6 bases). The CDR3 length is 13 residues. The V and J ends lost 3 bases and 5 bases respectively, with 10 bases between them. CDR3 protein: CASSFGGGETQYF. In DNA form, the CDR3 reads TGTGCCAGCAGTTTCGGGGGAGGCGAGACCCAGTACTTC.

The rearrangement uses TRBV5-1 and TRBJ2-3; D is perhaps TRBD1 (6 bases). Germline V gene sequence: CDR1 SGHRS, CDR2 YFSETQ. The CDR3 loop spans 15 amino acids. Deletions cut 4 bases from V and 2 bases from J, with 14 bases between. The CDR3, as DNA: TGCGCCAGCAGCCAGGGACAATATAACACAGATACGCAGTATTTT. It encodes CASSQGQYNTDTQYF.

J is TRBJ2-1 and V is TRBV6-2 or TRBV6-3; 9 bases line up with TRBD2. Trimming at V came to 5 bases and at J to 1 base, leaving 6 bases not matched to a gene. CDR3 size: 16 residues. Germline CDR1 reads MNHEY; CDR2 reads SVGEGT. Here the CDR3 reads CASSALAGISYNEQFF. In DNA, the CDR3 is TGTGCCAGCAGTGCACTAGCGGGTATTTCCTACAATGAGCAGTTCTTC.

The J gene is TRBJ2-6, the V gene TRBV13; maybe TRBD1 (6 bases). Trimming cost V 4 bases and J 0 bases, with 16 bases left between them. The CDR3 sequence is 18 residues long. The germline gives CDR1 PRHDT, CDR2 FYEKMQ (reference sequence). The CDR3 nucleotides read TGTGCCAGCAGCTGGAGACAGGCGAAGCTCTCTGGGGCCAACGTCCTGACTTTC. It encodes CASSWRQAKLSGANVLTF.